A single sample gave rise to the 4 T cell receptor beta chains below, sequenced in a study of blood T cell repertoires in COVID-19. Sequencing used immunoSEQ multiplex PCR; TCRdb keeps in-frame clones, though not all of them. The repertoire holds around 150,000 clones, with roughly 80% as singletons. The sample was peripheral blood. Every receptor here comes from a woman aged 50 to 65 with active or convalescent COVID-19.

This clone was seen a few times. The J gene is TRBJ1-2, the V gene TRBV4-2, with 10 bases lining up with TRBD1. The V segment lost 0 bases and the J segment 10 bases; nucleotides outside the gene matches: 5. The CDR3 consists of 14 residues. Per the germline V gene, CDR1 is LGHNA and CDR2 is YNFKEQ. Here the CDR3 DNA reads TGTGCCAGCAGCCAAGATAGGGGACAGGGGCACTACACCTTC. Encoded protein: CASSQDRGQGHYTF.

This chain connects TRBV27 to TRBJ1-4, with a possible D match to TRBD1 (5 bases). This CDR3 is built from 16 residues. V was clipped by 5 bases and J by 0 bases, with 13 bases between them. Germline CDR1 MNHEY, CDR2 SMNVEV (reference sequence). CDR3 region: CASSARTTSTNEKLFF. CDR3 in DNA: TGTGCCAGCAGTGCTAGGACAACCTCAACTAATGAAAAACTGTTTTTT. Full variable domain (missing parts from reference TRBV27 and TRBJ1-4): EAQVTQNPRYLITVTGKKLTVTCSQNMNHEYMSWYRQDPGLGLRQIYYSMNVEVTDKGDVPEGYKVSRKEKRNFPLILESPSPNQTSLYFCASSARTTSTNEKLFFGSGTQLSVL.

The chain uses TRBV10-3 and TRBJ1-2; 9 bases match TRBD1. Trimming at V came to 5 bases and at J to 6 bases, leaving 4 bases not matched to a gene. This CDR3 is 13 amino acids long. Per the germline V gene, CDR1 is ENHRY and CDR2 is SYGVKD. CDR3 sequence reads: CAISTGGWDGYTF. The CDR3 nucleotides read TGTGCCATCAGTACAGGGGGCTGGGATGGCTACACCTTC.

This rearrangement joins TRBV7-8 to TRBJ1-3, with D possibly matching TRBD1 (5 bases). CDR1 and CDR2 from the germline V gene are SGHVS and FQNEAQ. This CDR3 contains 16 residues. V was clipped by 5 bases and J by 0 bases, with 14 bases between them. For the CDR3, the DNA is TGTGCCAGCAGCCGGGAGTGGGGACTCTCTGGAAACACCATATATTTT. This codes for CASSREWGLSGNTIYF.